This T cell receptor (beta chain) was recorded in a study of cytomegalovirus exposure and HLA in healthy donors. The germline gives CDR1 SGHAT, CDR2 FQNNGV. The CDR3 runs to 14 residues. V lost 1 base, J lost 5 bases, and 4 bases stayed unmatched. Sequencing was performed with immunoSEQ multiplex PCR; in TCRdb, only in-frame clones are kept and a portion is missing. Of 250,000 to 300,000 clones in the sample, 80% to 90% were seen once. This receptor was taken from a woman younger than 35 in good health and CMV-seronegative. The chain has TRBV11-2 and TRBJ2-7; 8 bases are shared with TRBD1. The source material was PBMCs. The DNA of the CDR3 is TGTGCCAGCAGCTTAGTCCAGGGGGCGGACGAGCAGTACTTC. Its protein product is CASSLVQGADEQYF.